This T cell receptor (beta chain) was sequenced in a study of T cells after yellow fever vaccination. Across the study: Fractions of limited cellularity were prepared by means of SMART-Seq v4 Ultra Low Input. Study observations and caveats: It was a weaker secondary response, yet one that peaked faster, at day 5 versus 15.

The V gene's germline CDR1 is SGHAT and CDR2 FQNNGV. Unmatched junction bases numbered 1, after V lost 5 bases and J lost 3 bases. CDR3 length: 15 amino acids. Universal primer sites and UMIs were introduced during 5'RACE template-switching synthesis of TCR cDNA. TCRdb passed the 5' RACE reads through MiXCR, listing each CDR3 protein once. The data contain 200,000 to 300,000 distinct CDR3 sequences, roughly 4% of them singletons. Details on this clonotype: The antigen is unknown.

The V and J genes are TRBV11-2 and TRBJ2-5, with 15 bases identical to TRBD2. The specimen comprised PBMCs, sampled 15 days after the yellow fever booster vaccination. The TCR sequence derives from a young man who received the YFV17D yellow fever vaccine. The chain's CDR3 is CASSRTSGGEETQYF. CDR3 nucleotides: TGTGCCAGCAGCCGGACTAGCGGGGGGGAAGAGACCCAGTACTTC.